This T cell receptor beta chain was recovered during a study of blood T cells in healthy people across ages. Note on this clonotype: The antigen is undetermined.

With 7 bases clipped from V and 0 bases from J, the junction kept 14 bases outside the gene matches. The CDR3 totals 19 residues. Study-wide findings and caveats: Older individuals had lower TCR beta diversity per million T cells (the decline was roughly linear).

Then a second PCR, running roughly 7 to 11 cycles, was carried out with a sample-barcoded 5' primer and a J-beta primer mix. Template switching added a 12-random-nucleotide identifier to every cDNA molecule. CDR3-containing paired-end reads numbering at least 2.5 million came from each sample. TCRdb recomputed calls from the 5' RACE reads with MiXCR, one row per CDR3 protein. The sample has about 1.4 million distinct CDR3 sequences; roughly 64% are singletons. The chain couples TRBV12-3 or TRBV12-4 to TRBJ2-3; the match to TRBD2 covers 12 bases. The receptor's source is a man aged 18 to 35 in good health. Material: blood. For the CDR3, the DNA is TGTGCCAGCACTCGACTAGCGGGAGCGTTCGGGAGTAGCACAGATACGCAGTATTTT. It encodes CASTRLAGAFGSSTDTQYF.